Each of the 26 T cell receptor beta chains below was sequenced from the same sample in a study of low-dose radiotherapy and immunotherapy resistance in tumors. The time point is: before trial treatment. First-strand cDNA relied on TRAV- and TRBV-specific primers spanning alpha and beta chains. For amplifying TCRs, the PCR ran for 20 to 25 cycles with Phusion, which was used together with a constant-region primer and the adapter on the V primers. TCRdb called the reads again in MiXCR, with one record for every CDR3 protein. This sample has around 80,000 distinct CDR3 sequences, with approximately 17% found just once. Material: PBMCs, obtained before treatment. The receptors were sampled from a male donor with prostate cancer.

This clonotype was counted at least ten times. The CDR3 loop reads CASSQDEREKLFF. The CDR3 DNA is TGTGCCAGCAGCCAAGATGAAAGAGAAAAACTGTTTTTT. V gene TRBV4-2 combines with J gene TRBJ1-4; D remains unclear. Germline loops: CDR1 LGHNA, CDR2 YNFKEQ. Trimming removed 0 bases at V and 8 bases at J, with 7 bases between. The CDR3 has 13 residues.

Many counts were recorded for this clonotype. The chain employs TRBV9 and TRBJ2-7; 9 bases fit TRBD2. V gave up 4 bases and J gave up 5 bases; unmatched junction bases: 7. This CDR3 contains 14 residues. From germline, CDR1 is SGDLS and CDR2 YYNGEE. For the CDR3, the DNA is TGTGCCAGCAGCAAAGTAGCGGGGGTAGACGAGCAGTACTTC. Amino acid sequence: CASSKVAGVDEQYF.

In this sample, this clonotype turned up many times. The chain combines TRBV2 with TRBJ1-3; a weak D match, TRBD1 (5 bases). Trimming took 4 bases from V and 0 from J, leaving 13 bases between them. The CDR3 has 16 amino acids. The germline V gene has CDR1 SNHLY and CDR2 FYNNEI. CDR3: CASSGGGGNSGNTIYF. The CDR3 bases are TGTGCCAGCAGTGGGGGCGGTGGTAACTCTGGAAACACCATATATTTT.

This clonotype turned up a few times. The chain couples TRBV11-2 to TRBJ1-5; D ambiguous. The CDR3 totals 13 residues. CDR1 SGHAT and CDR2 FQNNGV come from the germline V gene. V lost 5 bases and J 5 bases, leaving 10 bases between the germline ends. DNA of the CDR3: TGTGCCAGCAGCCTAACCCGGGATCAGCCCCAGCATTTT. It specifies CASSLTRDQPQHF.

This clonotype was picked up many times. One end of the junction varies from germline; a read error may be responsible. This chain joins TRBV7-7 and TRBJ2-3, with TRBD2 matching over 10 bases. Germline V gene sequence: CDR1 SSHAT, CDR2 FNYEAQ (reference sequence). This CDR3 contains 14 residues. The CDR3 bases are TGTGCTAGCAGTTTAAGCGGGAGGGCCGCTACGCAGTATTTT. Translation: CASSLSGRAATQYF.

The sample holds many counts of this clonotype. The chain is built from TRBV5-1 and TRBJ2-7; the D is unclear. This CDR3 is built from 15 residues. Germline loops: CDR1 SGHRS, CDR2 YFSETQ. V lost 4 bases, J lost 6 bases, and 20 bases lay in between. CDR3 sequence (DNA): TGCGCCAGCAGCGAGAGGACCGACCTGCCATTCGAGCAGTACTTC. Protein product: CASSERTDLPFEQYF.

V and J are TRBV5-4 and TRBJ1-2; no definite D call. Trimming pared 4 bases from V and 4 bases from J, leaving 20 bases between. The CDR3 length is 16 residues. The germline gives CDR1 SGHNT, CDR2 YYREEE (reference sequence). The DNA for the CDR3 is TGTGCCAGCAGCCCCGCCCCCCAGGTATTTGTCTATGGCTACACCTTC. Its protein is CASSPAPQVFVYGYTF.

The J gene is TRBJ1-2, the V gene TRBV12-3 or TRBV12-4; tentative D call: TRBD1 (6 bases). The CDR3 loop spans 15 amino acids. V gave up 3 bases and J gave up 4 bases, with 15 bases separating them. CDR3 nucleotides: TGTGCCAGCAGTTTCATCGGGGGCCTTGGCTATGGCTACACCTTC. This encodes CASSFIGGLGYGYTF.

This clonotype was counted at least ten times. The chain carries TRBV19 and TRBJ2-1; D is undetermined. The CDR3 runs 14 residues. Per germline, CDR1 LNHDA and CDR2 SQIVND (reference sequence). The ends were cut back, 3 bases at V and 1 base at J, with 7 bases in the middle. The CDR3 spells CASSMLGSYNEQFF. CDR3 sequence (DNA): TGTGCCAGTAGTATGTTGGGTTCCTACAATGAGCAGTTCTTC.

This clonotype was counted many times. J is TRBJ2-5 and V is TRBV12-3 or TRBV12-4, with 7 bases matching TRBD2. With 3 bases clipped from V and 6 bases from J, the junction kept 10 bases outside the gene matches. The CDR3 covers 15 residues. CDR3 sequence: CASSFSTGGGKTQYF. The CDR3 bases are TGTGCCAGCAGTTTTAGTACGGGAGGTGGAAAGACCCAGTACTTC.

At least ten counts were recorded for this clonotype. This chain uses TRBV4-2 with TRBJ2-2; 12 bases are shared with TRBD2. The CDR3 has 17 amino acids. Germline values: CDR1 LGHNA, CDR2 YNFKEQ. The V gene end was trimmed by 0 bases and the J gene end by 4 bases; junction bases not matched to a gene: 3. The CDR3 reads CASSQELAGGPTGELFF. As DNA, the CDR3 is TGTGCCAGCAGCCAAGAGCTAGCGGGGGGGCCCACCGGGGAGCTGTTTTTT.

At least ten counts were recorded for this clonotype. The chain joins TRBV6-5 to TRBJ2-6, with D possibly being TRBD1 (6 bases). Deletions cut 4 bases from V and 4 bases from J, with 23 bases between. CDR1 is MNHEY, CDR2 SVGAGI, per germline. The CDR3 sequence is 19 residues long. CDR3 nucleotides: TGTGCCAGCAGTTCCACCGCCGGGACAATTATTCCCGGGGCCAACGTCCTGACTTTC. It encodes CASSSTAGTIIPGANVLTF.

In its sample, this clonotype was seen many times. This sequence joins TRBV7-3 and TRBJ2-5, with 8 bases lining up with TRBD2. Germline V gene data show CDR1 as SGHTA and CDR2 as FQGTGA. V gave up 3 bases and J gave up 1 base; unmatched junction bases: 7. This CDR3 has 16 residues. CDR3 DNA sequence: TGTGCCAGCAGCTTGACGGGCGGGGGGCCCCAAGAGACCCAGTACTTC. This sequence encodes CASSLTGGGPQETQYF. Combining the CDR3 with reference TRBV7-3 and TRBJ2-5 gives the whole variable domain GAGVSQTPSNKVTEKGKYVELRCDPISGHTALYWYRQSLGQGPEFLIYFQGTGAADDSGLPNDRFFAVRPEGSVSTLKIQRTERGDSAVYLCASSLTGGGPQETQYFGPGTRLLVL.

There are many counts of this clonotype. The CDR3, as DNA: TGCGCCAGCAGCTCCCGACTAGCGGGAGTGGGCACCGGGGAGCTGTTTTTT. Its translation is CASSSRLAGVGTGELFF. The chain employs TRBV5-1 and TRBJ2-2; 12 bases match TRBD2. The CDR3 contains 17 residues. Germline V gives CDR1 SGHRS, CDR2 YFSETQ. Losses at the gene ends were 3 bases for V and 4 bases for J; bases not matched to a gene: 7. Full variable domain (outside the CDR3, taken from reference TRBV5-1 and TRBJ2-2): KAGVTQTPRYLIKTRGQQVTLSCSPISGHRSVSWYQQTPGQGLQFLFEYFSETQRNKGNFPGRFSGRQFSNSRSEMNVSTLELGDSALYLCASSSRLAGVGTGELFFGEGSRLTVL.

This clonotype was recorded at least ten times. The CDR3 DNA sequence: TGTGCCAGCAGTGCCGGGACAGGGTTCGATGAGCAGTTCTTC. It specifies CASSAGTGFDEQFF. The chain joins TRBV27 to TRBJ2-1; 9 bases align to TRBD1. The CDR3 loop spans 14 amino acids. Trimming took 5 bases from V and 8 from J; bases not matched to a gene: 7. Germline V lookup: CDR1 MNHEY, CDR2 SMNVEV (reference sequence).

Turning to this clonotype: Possible read error: a much larger clone is one base away. The chain couples TRBV3-1 to TRBJ1-1; maybe TRBD1 (5 bases). This CDR3 comprises 13 residues. Germline CDR1 LGHDT, CDR2 YNNKEL (reference sequence). The CDR3 reads CAISLKRGADAFF. The CDR3 bases are TGTGCCATCAGCCTCAAGCGGGGCGCGGACGCTTTCTTT.

This clonotype was counted at least ten times. J is TRBJ1-1 and V is TRBV7-2; the match to TRBD1 covers 7 bases. The germline CDR1 and CDR2 sequences are SGHTA and FQGNSA. V lost 6 bases to trimming and J lost 3 bases; unmatched junction nucleotides: 7. This CDR3 region has 14 residues. The DNA for the CDR3 is TGTGCCAGCAGGATACAGGGGCGGGACACTGAAGCTTTCTTT. It specifies CASRIQGRDTEAFF.

This clonotype has a count of ten or more. The CDR3 DNA sequence: TGTGCCATCAGAGCTATAGAGTCGTCTGAGCAGTTCTTC. Amino acid sequence: CAIRAIESSEQFF. This chain connects TRBV10-3 to TRBJ2-1; the D is unclear. This CDR3 has 13 residues. The germline CDR1 and CDR2 sequences are ENHRY and SYGVKD. V was trimmed by 6 bases and J by 9 bases, leaving 15 bases between them.

This clonotype has ten or more counts. The V and J genes are TRBV11-3 and TRBJ2-1; D is uncertain. Germline CDR1 is SGHNT and CDR2 is YENEEA. Trimming left V 1 base short and J 9 bases short, with 10 bases between. This CDR3 contains 13 residues. This CDR3 is CASSLAVGGEQFF. In nucleotides, the CDR3 is TGTGCCAGCAGCTTAGCCGTCGGCGGTGAGCAGTTCTTC.

A word on this clonotype: A far larger clone is one base from this, pointing to a likely read error. The DNA of the CDR3 is TGCGCCAGCTGCCATGGGACCGCCCGAGAGACCCAGTACTTC. Translated: CASCHGTARETQYF. The genes are TRBV4-1 and TRBJ2-5; the D call may be TRBD1 or TRBD2 (5 bases each). The CDR3 consists of 14 residues. Germline V gene lookup returns CDR1 MGHRA and CDR2 YSYEKL.

This clonotype was picked up many times. The chain recombines TRBV15 with TRBJ2-7; 9 bases are shared with TRBD1. Losses at the gene ends were 1 base for V and 4 bases for J; bases not matched to a gene: 5. CDR1 and CDR2 (germline): LNHNV, YYDKDF (reference sequence). This CDR3 region has 15 residues. In DNA, the CDR3 is TGTGCCACCAGCAGAGGAGACAGGGGGAATTACGAGCAGTACTTC. Residues: CATSRGDRGNYEQYF.

With regard to this clonotype: The likely explanation is a read error, given a far larger clone one base away. This chain links TRBV3-1 with TRBJ2-1; maybe TRBD2 (5 bases). The CDR3 runs 14 residues. Germline V gene sequence: CDR1 LGHDT, CDR2 YNNKEL (reference sequence). The germline V and J ends were trimmed by 4 bases and 10 bases, with 17 bases remaining between them. For the CDR3, the DNA is TGTGCCAGCAGCCGCGGAGGTGCTGAGGGCGAGCAGTTCTTC. Residues: CASSRGGAEGEQFF.

This clonotype was seen repeatedly, ten times or more. V usage is TRBV30 and J usage is TRBJ2-3, with no clear D. The CDR3 sequence is 11 residues long. Between the trimmed V and J ends, which lost 0 bases and 6 bases, there was a span of 4 bases. Germline V gene lookup returns CDR1 GTSNPN and CDR2 SVGIG (reference sequence). Here the CDR3 reads CAWSVVDTQYF. CDR3 in DNA: TGTGCCTGGAGTGTAGTGGATACGCAGTATTTT.

This clonotype was seen at least ten times. The rearrangement uses TRBV5-1 and TRBJ2-1; no clear D gene. V was shortened by 2 bases and J by 5 bases, with 14 bases between the two germline ends. Germline CDR1 reads SGHRS; CDR2 reads YFSETQ. This CDR3 has 15 residues. Here the CDR3 DNA reads TGCGCCAGCAGCTTAGGCTTCCCTGCGGACAATGAGCAGTTCTTC. It is translated as CASSLGFPADNEQFF.

The sample holds many counts of this clonotype. The chain uses TRBV5-1 and TRBJ1-2, with TRBD1 identical over 8 bases. Trimming at V came to 3 bases and at J to 0 bases, leaving 10 bases not matched to a gene. Germline values: CDR1 SGHRS, CDR2 YFSETQ. The CDR3 spans 17 residues. CDR3 loop: CASSSSGQAQPNYGYTF. The CDR3 DNA is TGCGCCAGCAGCTCATCGGGACAGGCCCAACCTAACTATGGCTACACCTTC.

In this sample, this clonotype turned up many times. The chain employs TRBV20-1 and TRBJ1-3, with a possible D match to TRBD1 (6 bases). V lost 3 bases and J lost 0, with 15 bases in between. Per germline, CDR1 DFQATT and CDR2 SNEGSKA (reference sequence). This CDR3 has 16 amino acids. The CDR3 is CSASAPGANSGNTIYF. CDR3 in DNA: TGCAGTGCTAGCGCGCCAGGGGCCAACTCTGGAAACACCATATATTTT.